A single TCR beta chain is shown here with its context. This sample was included in a study of T cell responses to AZD1222 COVID-19 vaccine. TCRdb keeps only in-frame clones here, not all; method: immunoSEQ multiplex PCR. The sample consists of approximately 110,000 clones, approximately 96% of them appearing once. Germline assignment: CDR1 MNHEY and CDR2 SMNVEV (reference sequence). The CDR3 contains 14 residues. The V gene lost 3 bases and the J gene lost 4 bases, with 12 bases spanning the gap. The sequencing here drew on peripheral blood, taken on day 0 of AZD1222 vaccination. V gene TRBV27 combines with J gene TRBJ1-2; D is unresolved. This TCR was recovered from an adult in good health. DNA of the CDR3: TGTGCCAGCAGTTTCGTCCCACCTGGCTATGGCTACACCTTC. Protein sequence: CASSFVPPGYGYTF.